Listed here are 23 T cell receptor beta chains from one sample, sequenced in a study of response to subunit inactivated influenza vaccine. TCRdb fed the RT-PCR reads into MiXCR, producing one record per CDR3 protein. The sample consists of about 190,000 distinct CDR3 sequences, around 15% of them appearing once. The sample in question was CD8+ T cells sorted from PBMCs, obtained roughly 5 days after vaccination. The receptors come from a man in his fifties who received an inactivated influenza vaccine.

This clonotype has a handful of counts. This chain connects TRBV6-2 or TRBV6-3 to TRBJ2-5; no firm D call. Germline-derived CDR1 and CDR2 are MNHEY and SVGEGT. V was cut by 5 bases and J by 2 bases, with 15 bases left in between. The CDR3 spans 15 residues. CDR3 residues: CASSPGAGPQETQYF. The CDR3 region has the DNA TGTGCCAGCAGTCCCGGAGCCGGGCCGCAAGAGACCCAGTACTTC.

This chain uses TRBV25-1 with TRBJ2-7, with 10 bases matching TRBD1. Per germline, CDR1 MGHDK and CDR2 SYGVNS. Trimming removed 4 bases from V and 5 bases from J; junction bases left unmatched: 2. This CDR3 contains 13 residues. CDR3 in DNA: TGTGCCAGCAGTGGGACAGGGGGTAACGAGCAGTACTTC. Translating gives CASSGTGGNEQYF.

This clonotype came up a few times. The chain couples TRBV6-1 to TRBJ1-2; 7 bases align to TRBD1. The CDR3 extends over 13 amino acids. Germline-derived CDR1 and CDR2 are MNHNS and SASEGT. The V segment lost 7 bases and the J segment 3 bases; nucleotides outside the gene matches: 5. The CDR3: CASTKQGYYGYTF. In DNA form, the CDR3 reads TGTGCCAGCACTAAACAGGGGTACTATGGCTACACCTTC.

This clonotype has more than one count but fewer than ten. The chain is built from TRBV27 and TRBJ2-1, with 12 bases matching TRBD2. Germline V gene sequence: CDR1 MNHEY, CDR2 SMNVEV (reference sequence). The CDR3 contains 16 residues. With V trimmed by 6 bases and J by 3 bases, 6 bases remained unmatched. The CDR3 spells CASSRTSGEIYNEQFF. DNA of the CDR3: TGTGCCAGCAGCCGGACTAGCGGGGAGATCTACAATGAGCAGTTCTTC.

In its sample, this clonotype was seen many times. The rearrangement links TRBV7-6 to TRBJ2-5; no definite D call. This CDR3 has 18 amino acids. Trimming removed 5 bases from V and 0 bases from J, with 22 bases in between. Germline CDR1 SGHVS, CDR2 FNYEAQ. CDR3 nucleotide sequence: TGTGCCAGCAGCAGAAAATTTCCGGAGATAGGGTACCAAGAGACCCAGTACTTC. Translated: CASSRKFPEIGYQETQYF.

The chain combines TRBV20-1 with TRBJ2-1, with TRBD1 matching 10 bases. This CDR3 is 12 amino acids long. With 6 bases clipped from V and 7 bases from J, the junction kept 3 bases outside the gene matches. In germline, CDR1 is DFQATT, CDR2 SNEGSKA (reference sequence). The chain's CDR3 is CSAEDRGNEQFF. The DNA of the CDR3 is TGCAGTGCCGAGGACAGGGGGAATGAGCAGTTCTTC.

This clonotype came up many times. The gene calls are TRBV24-1 and TRBJ2-5; a possible D gene is TRBD1 (6 bases). Germline lookup yields CDR1 KGHDR and CDR2 SFDVKD. V was shortened by 0 bases and J by 1 base, with 8 bases between the two germline ends. The CDR3 length is 15 residues. DNA of the CDR3: TGTGCCACCAGTGATTTGTTCAGGGGCCAAGAGACCCAGTACTTC. Its protein product is CATSDLFRGQETQYF.

This clonotype has only a few counts. The rearrangement uses TRBV25-1 and TRBJ1-1; D might be TRBD1 (5 bases). The CDR3 is 12 amino acids. Germline assignment: CDR1 MGHDK and CDR2 SYGVNS. Trimming shortened V by 6 bases and J by 5 bases, and 10 bases separated the two germline ends. Here the CDR3 DNA reads TGTGCCAGCAGAGCAGGGATAACTGAAGCTTTCTTT. Its translation: CASRAGITEAFF.

CDR3 protein: CATSSPGTRADTQYF. The CDR3 region has the DNA TGTGCCACCAGCAGCCCCGGGACTAGGGCAGATACGCAGTATTTT. The chain has TRBV15 and TRBJ2-3, with TRBD2 matching 8 bases. V shed 3 bases, J shed 4 bases, and the junction held 6 bases outside the gene matches. The germline V gene encodes CDR1 LNHNV and CDR2 YYDKDF (reference sequence). The CDR3 has 15 residues.

This clonotype was seen a single time. A much larger clone differs by one base, so this may be a read error. This CDR3 reads CASCHTGPGNEQFF. CDR3 sequence (DNA): TGTGCCAGCTGCCATACGGGACCAGGAAATGAGCAGTTCTTC. The chain couples TRBV3-1 to TRBJ2-1; either TRBD1 or TRBD2 may supply D (5 bases each). Germline assignment: CDR1 LGHDT and CDR2 YNNKEL (reference sequence). The CDR3 sequence is 14 residues long.

The V call is TRBV27, the J call TRBJ2-2; 10 bases line up with TRBD2. Trimming at V came to 7 bases and at J to 6 bases, leaving 5 bases not matched to a gene. The CDR3 length is 14 residues. Germline loops: CDR1 MNHEY, CDR2 SMNVEV (reference sequence). CDR3 protein: CASTLSGGAGELFF. In DNA form, the CDR3 reads TGTGCCAGCACCTTAAGCGGGGGGGCCGGGGAGCTGTTTTTT.

J is TRBJ2-1 and V is TRBV20-1; 9 bases line up with TRBD2. The V gene's germline CDR1 is DFQATT and CDR2 SNEGSKA (reference sequence). V dropped 5 bases and J dropped 9; count of bases not matched to a gene: 8. CDR3 length equals 13 residues. CDR3: CSALLAGGGEQFF. The CDR3 nucleotides read TGCAGTGCTTTACTAGCGGGTGGAGGTGAGCAGTTCTTC.

The chain has TRBV27 and TRBJ2-7; the D gene is possibly TRBD1 (5 bases). Germline-derived CDR1 and CDR2 are MNHEY and SMNVEV (reference sequence). The CDR3 has 16 residues. V was cut by 0 bases and J by 2 bases, with 14 bases left in between. The CDR3 DNA reads as TGTGCCAGCAGTTTATCGATTGTGACAGCGACCTACGAGCAGTACTTC. Translation: CASSLSIVTATYEQYF.

This clonotype was found a few times. The gene calls are TRBV12-3 or TRBV12-4 and TRBJ1-1; TRBD1 might be the D (6 bases). V was shortened by 8 bases and J by 12 bases, with 19 bases between the two germline ends. The CDR3 runs to 12 residues. Here the CDR3 reads CASRRGALQPFF. CDR3 bases: TGTGCCAGCCGGAGGGGGGCCCTCCAGCCTTTCTTT.

V usage is TRBV7-8 and J usage is TRBJ2-1; D could derive from TRBD1 or TRBD2 (5 bases each). Germline V CDR1 and CDR2: SGHVS, FQNEAQ. V was trimmed by 5 bases and J by 2 bases, leaving 10 bases between them. The CDR3 totals 14 residues. The CDR3 spells CASSIPGPYNEQFF. CDR3 DNA: TGTGCCAGCAGCATACCGGGACCCTACAATGAGCAGTTCTTC.

This clonotype has at least ten counts. This chain uses TRBV24-1 with TRBJ2-1; 14 bases map to TRBD2. This CDR3 region has 18 residues. CDR1 KGHDR and CDR2 SFDVKD come from the germline V gene. The junction had 6 bases not matched to a gene; V was cut back by 0 bases and J by 6 bases. The CDR3 nucleotides read TGTGCCACCAGTGATTTGAAAGGGACTAGCGGGAGAGCCAATGAGCAGTTCTTC. This gives the protein CATSDLKGTSGRANEQFF.

As regards this clonotype: This may arise from a read error, as a much more abundant clone is one base away. The chain recombines TRBV12-3 or TRBV12-4 with TRBJ2-3; 10 nucleotides line up with TRBD2. The CDR3 is 17 residues long. The CDR3 spells CACSFASGSFSTDTQYF. The DNA of the CDR3 is TGTGCCTGCAGTTTTGCTAGCGGGAGCTTCAGCACAGATACGCAGTATTTT.

The genes are TRBV5-1 and TRBJ2-3, with 9 bases that match TRBD2. Germline values: CDR1 SGHRS, CDR2 YFSETQ. V gave up 6 bases and J gave up 5 bases; unmatched junction bases: 7. This CDR3 contains 14 residues. The CDR3 sequence is CASNLAGWGDTQYF. The CDR3 nucleotides are TGCGCCAGCAACCTAGCGGGGTGGGGAGATACGCAGTATTTT.

The chain combines TRBV5-5 with TRBJ2-7; TRBD1 might be the D (6 bases). The V gene's germline CDR1 is SGHKS and CDR2 YYEKEE (reference sequence). CDR3 length: 12 amino acids. Trimming took off 5 bases at V and 4 bases at J, with 10 bases between the two ends. The CDR3 DNA reads TGTGCCAGCAGGGGCCAGGGGTACGAGCAGTACTTC. This gives the protein CASRGQGYEQYF.

This clonotype was observed many times. The rearrangement uses TRBV12-3 or TRBV12-4 and TRBJ2-1, with D tentatively TRBD1 (6 bases). The V gene lost 6 bases and the J gene lost 4 bases, with 13 bases spanning the gap. The CDR3 spans 14 residues. The CDR3 loop reads CASSVGGLYNEQFF. The CDR3 region has the DNA TGTGCCAGCAGCGTAGGGGGATTATACAATGAGCAGTTCTTC.

This chain connects TRBV6-2 or TRBV6-3 to TRBJ2-1; no clear D gene. V was shortened by 0 bases and J by 10 bases, with 10 bases between the two germline ends. Germline CDR1 MNHEY, CDR2 SVGEGT. There are 13 residues in the CDR3. CDR3 coding DNA: TGTGCCAGCAGTTACTCAATGATCGGGGAGCAGTTCTTC. It codes for CASSYSMIGEQFF.

CDR3 in amino acids: CASSFRGDFRLETQYF. CDR3 nucleotides: TGTGCCAGCAGTTTCCGCGGGGACTTCAGGTTAGAGACCCAGTACTTC. The chain uses TRBV27 and TRBJ2-5; maybe TRBD2 (6 bases). Trimming stripped 3 bases from V and 4 bases from J, with 18 bases between. Looked up from germline, CDR1 is MNHEY and CDR2 is SMNVEV (reference sequence). The CDR3 contains 16 residues.

The CDR3 protein is CASSAGTGVYEQFF. The CDR3 coding sequence is TGTGCCAGCAGCGCCGGGACAGGGGTGTATGAGCAGTTCTTC. The chain joins TRBV5-6 to TRBJ2-1, with TRBD1 matching over 10 bases. The V segment lost 4 bases and the J segment 8 bases; nucleotides outside the gene matches: 6. This CDR3 comprises 14 residues. Germline assignment: CDR1 SGHDT and CDR2 YYEEEE. Using reference TRBV5-6 and TRBJ2-1 for the parts outside the CDR3, the full variable domain is DAGVTQSPTHLIKTRGQQVTLRCSPKSGHDTVSWYQQALGQGPQFIFQYYEEEERQRGNFPDRFSGHQFPNYSSELNVNALLLGDSALYLCASSAGTGVYEQFFGPGTRLTVL.